Sequencing of this T cell receptor beta chain was carried out in a study of beta chain features in type 1 diabetes. The CDR3 extends over 14 amino acids. The J segment lost 3 bases and the V segment lost 7 bases, leaving 6 bases of the junction unmatched. From germline, CDR1 is SNHLY and CDR2 FYNNEI. Reverse transcription of all isolated RNA meant that expressed TCRB transcripts were sequenced. The protocol was immunoSEQ multiplex PCR, while the TCRdb copy is restricted to in-frame clones and leaves out a portion. The sample contains about 140,000 clones, about a tenth of which appear only once. This receptor was obtained from a woman aged 40 to 50 in good health. V and J are TRBV2 and TRBJ2-1; 7 nucleotides line up with TRBD2. Sequenced sample: central memory CD4+ T cells from blood. The CDR3 region is CASKGGEIYNEQFF. The CDR3, as DNA: TGTGCCAGCAAGGGAGGGGAGATCTACAATGAGCAGTTCTTC.